This T cell receptor beta chain comes out of a study of blood T cell repertoires in COVID-19. Study-level background: T cells, B-cell-depleted T cells, or PBMCs provided the cDNA or gDNA that served as material.

The repertoire was sequenced with immunoSEQ multiplex PCR; TCRdb's copy has only in-frame clones and lacks some. The sample has roughly 92,000 clones; roughly 84% are singletons. Germline V CDR1 and CDR2: KGHSH, LQKENI. The CDR3 covers 17 residues. Losses at the gene ends were 2 bases for V and 0 bases for J; bases not matched to a gene: 7. This TCR was sampled from a woman of 80 years or more with acute or convalescent COVID-19. Sequenced: peripheral blood. The chain is built from TRBV18 and TRBJ1-2; 9 bases match TRBD1. CDR3 nucleotide sequence: TGTGCCAGCTCACCAGTAACAGGGGGCTCAGCTAACTATGGCTACACCTTC. Amino acids: CASSPVTGGSANYGYTF.